One sample yielded the 27 T cell receptor beta chains listed below, sequenced in a study of cytomegalovirus exposure and HLA in healthy donors (dated by TCRdb to between 2016 and 2019). Libraries were constructed by the immunoSEQ multiplex PCR assay. For the multiplex PCR, a mixture combining 60 forward primers for TCR Vbeta segments and 13 reverse primers for TCR Jbeta segments was used. Not all clones reach the TCRdb copy of this immuneACCESS table, which keeps in-frame sequences only. Checked studies attribute under half of the gap to unresolved V genes and leave the rest unexplained. Recorded for this sample are hundreds of thousands of clones; 80% to 90% of them occurred a single time. The top ten constitute about 1% of the sample. The material sequenced was PBMCs. The receptors were gathered from a young woman in good health and CMV-seronegative.

V is TRBV9 and J is TRBJ2-5; TRBD2 might be the D (6 bases). The J call may be mistaken, given a closer DNA end match to TRBJ2-7. There are 15 residues in the CDR3. CDR1 and CDR2 (germline): SGDLS, YYNGEE. The CDR3 bases are TGTGCCAGCAGCGTAGACACCGGGACTTACTACGAGCAGTACTTC. Translated, it gives CASSVDTGTYYEQYF.

V and J are TRBV2 and TRBJ1-1, with TRBD1 as a possible D gene (6 bases). Germline V gene data show CDR1 as SNHLY and CDR2 as FYNNEI. The V gene lost 7 bases and the J gene lost 1 base, with 13 bases spanning the gap. This CDR3 has 14 residues. CDR3 DNA sequence: TGTGCCAGCACTGTGACAGGTTCGAACACTGAAGCTTTCTTT. Its translation is CASTVTGSNTEAFF.

The V and J genes are TRBV21-1 and TRBJ1-2; TRBD1 reflects the table's D call only, with no check against the DNA. TRBV21-1 is designated a pseudogene. This CDR3 has 16 residues. In DNA form, the CDR3 reads TGTGCCAGCAGCAAAGAGGGACAGGTCCCTAACTATGGCTACACCTTC. This encodes CASSKEGQVPNYGYTF.

The V call is TRBV11-3, the J call TRBJ1-1, with 7 bases fitting TRBD1. This CDR3 comprises 14 residues. The junction had 3 bases not matched to a gene; V was cut back by 1 base and J by 4 bases. The germline V gene has CDR1 SGHNT and CDR2 YENEEA. The CDR3 loop reads CASSLGTGVTEAFF. CDR3 coding DNA: TGTGCCAGCAGCTTAGGTACAGGGGTCACTGAAGCTTTCTTT.

The chain recombines TRBV7-2 with TRBJ1-1, with TRBD1 matching over 8 bases. Unmatched junction bases numbered 7, after V lost 4 bases and J lost 0 bases. CDR3 length: 16 amino acids. Germline V lookup: CDR1 SGHTA, CDR2 FQGNSA. The CDR3 DNA follows: TGTGCCAGCAGCTCATGGGCGGGACAGGTGAACACTGAAGCTTTCTTT. As protein: CASSSWAGQVNTEAFF.

The chain combines TRBV10-1 with TRBJ2-7; 8 positions match TRBD2. The CDR3 extends over 14 amino acids. V gave up 6 bases and J gave up 3 bases; unmatched junction bases: 7. Looked up from germline, CDR1 is WNHNN and CDR2 is SYGVQD (reference sequence). The CDR3 reads CASSSGGASYEQYF. The DNA for the CDR3 is TGCGCCAGCAGCTCGGGGGGGGCAAGCTACGAGCAGTACTTC.

The chain employs TRBV14 and TRBJ2-7; tentatively, D is TRBD1 (6 bases). The CDR3 covers 11 residues. The V gene lost 1 base and the J gene lost 13 bases, with 11 bases spanning the gap. Germline V gene sequence: CDR1 SGHDN, CDR2 FVKESK. CDR3 coding DNA: TGTGCCAGCAGCCAAGGGGGGCGTCCCTACTTC. It specifies CASSQGGRPYF.

The V call is TRBV5-6, the J call TRBJ2-1, with 10 bases matching TRBD1. The CDR3 has 15 amino acids. The trim removed 3 bases at V and 9 bases at J, leaving 9 bases unmatched. Per germline, CDR1 SGHDT and CDR2 YYEEEE. CDR3 sequence (DNA): TGTGCCAGCAGCTCCCGGGACAGGGGAATTAGTGAGCAGTTCTTC. This gives the protein CASSSRDRGISEQFF. The full variable domain, rest sourced from reference TRBV5-6 and TRBJ2-1, is DAGVTQSPTHLIKTRGQQVTLRCSPKSGHDTVSWYQQALGQGPQFIFQYYEEEERQRGNFPDRFSGHQFPNYSSELNVNALLLGDSALYLCASSSRDRGISEQFFGPGTRLTVL.

This rearrangement joins TRBV11-2 to TRBJ2-5; D possibly corresponds to TRBD2 (5 bases). The CDR3 runs 16 residues. In germline, CDR1 is SGHAT, CDR2 FQNNGV. The V gene lost 1 base and the J gene lost 1 base, with 13 bases spanning the gap. CDR3 protein: CASSLVTGRPQETQYF. Here the CDR3 DNA reads TGTGCCAGCAGCTTAGTTACGGGAAGACCCCAAGAGACCCAGTACTTC.

V is TRBV21-1 and J is TRBJ2-7; TRBD2, the table's D call, lacks a check against the DNA. TRBV21-1 is flagged as a pseudogene. The CDR3 has 14 residues. This chain's CDR3 is CASRPGLADYEQYF. The CDR3 DNA follows: TGTGCCAGCAGGCCGGGACTAGCGGACTACGAGCAGTACTTC.

This rearrangement joins TRBV27 to TRBJ2-7; 16 bases are shared with TRBD2. J lost 6 bases, V lost 0 bases, and 5 bases had no gene match. The V gene's germline CDR1 is MNHEY and CDR2 SMNVEV (reference sequence). The CDR3 spans 17 residues. In nucleotides, the CDR3 is TGTGCCAGCAGTTTATCGGGACTAGCGGGAGGGCCCCGCGAGCAGTACTTC. This sequence encodes CASSLSGLAGGPREQYF.

This sequence joins TRBV6-1 and TRBJ1-2; D gene ambiguous. V lost 0 bases, J lost 4 bases, and 12 bases lay in between. This CDR3 is built from 15 residues. In germline, CDR1 is MNHNS, CDR2 SASEGT. This chain's CDR3 is CASSEASTSVYGYTF. CDR3 in DNA: TGTGCCAGCAGTGAAGCTTCAACGTCGGTCTATGGCTACACCTTC.

This chain connects TRBV9 to TRBJ2-1; D might be TRBD2 (5 bases). The germline gives CDR1 SGDLS, CDR2 YYNGEE. The CDR3 consists of 15 residues. V was pared by 0 bases and J by 4 bases, with 11 bases between. The chain's CDR3 is CASSVDSGKYNEQFF. CDR3 sequence (DNA): TGTGCCAGCAGCGTAGACAGCGGAAAATACAATGAGCAGTTCTTC.

This clone showed up just once. The chain has TRBV4-2 and TRBJ2-5; TRBD2 aligns across 8 bases. Trimming at V came to 3 bases and at J to 5 bases, leaving 8 bases not matched to a gene. There are 15 residues in the CDR3. The V gene's germline CDR1 is LGHNA and CDR2 YNFKEQ. CDR3 sequence reads: CASSQGTSRTETQYF. CDR3 DNA sequence: TGTGCCAGCAGCCAGGGGACTAGTCGGACGGAGACCCAGTACTTC.

The rearrangement joins TRBV5-1 to TRBJ2-1; 9 bases are shared with TRBD2. J lost 4 bases, V lost 0 bases, and 5 bases had no gene match. The CDR3 is 16 amino acids. Germline CDR1 SGHRS, CDR2 YFSETQ. As DNA, the CDR3 is TGCGCCAGCAGCTTGGTTGGAGCGGGGGGTTACAATGAGCAGTTCTTC. Protein: CASSLVGAGGYNEQFF.

The chain recombines TRBV4-1 with TRBJ2-7; maybe TRBD2 (6 bases). V was shortened by 3 bases and J by 3 bases, with 9 bases between the two germline ends. Looked up from germline, CDR1 is MGHRA and CDR2 is YSYEKL. The CDR3 sequence is 13 residues long. The CDR3: CASSQGAGYEQYF. CDR3 coding DNA: TGCGCCAGCAGCCAGGGAGCGGGCTACGAGCAGTACTTC.

This clone came up once. The chain has TRBV4-1 and TRBJ1-6; TRBD1 is a possible D gene (6 bases). Trimming pared 4 bases from V and 7 bases from J, leaving 14 bases between. The length of the CDR3 is 15 residues. The germline gives CDR1 MGHRA, CDR2 YSYEKL. The CDR3 nucleotides are TGCGCCAGCAGCCGCTTGGGACATCGAAATTCACCCCTCCACTTT. Amino acids: CASSRLGHRNSPLHF.

This chain joins TRBV25-1 and TRBJ2-1, with a weak D call TRBD2 (6 bases). Germline V gene lookup returns CDR1 MGHDK and CDR2 SYGVNS. Trimming removed 4 bases at V and 1 base at J, with 8 bases between. The CDR3 consists of 14 residues. The CDR3 is CASSGSGSYNEQFF. CDR3 sequence (DNA): TGTGCCAGCAGTGGGAGCGGGTCCTACAATGAGCAGTTCTTC.

This clone was counted a few times. The chain carries TRBV7-8 and TRBJ2-3, with TRBD2 as a possible D gene (7 bases). CDR1 and CDR2 (germline): SGHVS, FQNEAQ. CDR3 length: 17 residues. Between the trimmed V and J ends, which lost 2 bases and 6 bases, there was a span of 21 bases. The CDR3 nucleotides are TGTGCCAGCAGCTTACTCGTCAAGGGGGGGGCCACCGATACGCAGTATTTT. This codes for CASSLLVKGGATDTQYF.

V is TRBV5-1 and J is TRBJ2-1, with D possibly TRBD1 on 5 matching bases. The V gene's germline CDR1 is SGHRS and CDR2 YFSETQ. The V and J ends lost 0 bases and 3 bases respectively, with 10 bases between them. The CDR3 contains 15 residues. CDR3 region: CASSLDRLNYNEQFF. CDR3 sequence (DNA): TGCGCCAGCAGCTTGGACAGGCTAAACTACAATGAGCAGTTCTTC.

The chain combines TRBV5-4 with TRBJ1-2, with D possibly being TRBD1 (5 bases). The CDR3 is 13 amino acids. CDR1 and CDR2 (germline): SGHNT, YYREEE (reference sequence). V gave up 4 bases and J gave up 0 bases, with 7 bases separating them. The CDR3 region has the DNA TGTGCCAGCAGCCAACAGGCTAACTATGGCTACACCTTC. Its translation is CASSQQANYGYTF.

The J gene is TRBJ1-1, the V gene TRBV5-6; 9 nucleotides agree with TRBD1. In germline, CDR1 is SGHDT, CDR2 YYEEEE. The junction had 8 bases not matched to a gene; V was cut back by 4 bases and J by 4 bases. CDR3 length: 15 residues. As DNA, the CDR3 is TGTGCCAGCAGCAGGGACAGGGAGTGGACCACTGAAGCTTTCTTT. It yields the protein CASSRDREWTTEAFF.

J is TRBJ1-5 and V is TRBV2, with 7 bases identical to TRBD1. Germline CDR1 reads SNHLY; CDR2 reads FYNNEI. CDR3 length: 14 residues. With 7 bases clipped from V and 4 bases from J, the junction kept 7 bases outside the gene matches. The CDR3 region is CASNGQEQNQPQHF. As DNA, the CDR3 is TGTGCCAGCAATGGACAGGAGCAGAATCAGCCCCAGCATTTT.

The count of this clone is one. V usage is TRBV6-5 and J usage is TRBJ1-2, with TRBD1 matching over 7 bases. Germline trimming cut 5 bases from V and 4 bases from J; bases unmatched to any gene: 7. The CDR3 loop spans 14 amino acids. From germline, CDR1 is MNHEY and CDR2 SVGAGI. CDR3 in amino acids: CASSPQGGSYGYTF. CDR3 DNA: TGTGCCAGCAGTCCGCAAGGGGGCAGCTATGGCTACACCTTC.

The genes are TRBV4-2 and TRBJ1-1; D perhaps matches TRBD1 (6 bases). The CDR3 is made up of 15 amino acids. The V end was cut by 0 bases, the J end by 4 bases, with 12 bases between. CDR1 and CDR2 (germline): LGHNA, YNFKEQ. The CDR3 DNA sequence: TGTGCCAGCAGCCAAGACCCCTCGACAGGCACTGAAGCTTTCTTT. Protein: CASSQDPSTGTEAFF.

The V and J genes are TRBV4-3 and TRBJ2-7; D may be TRBD2 (6 bases). V lost 0 bases to trimming and J lost 3 bases, with 6 bases between them. This CDR3 is 13 amino acids long. CDR1 and CDR2 (germline): LGHNA, YSLEER. CDR3 in amino acids: CASSQEGGYEQYF. DNA for the CDR3: TGCGCCAGCAGCCAAGAGGGAGGCTACGAGCAGTACTTC.

The chain recombines TRBV18 with TRBJ1-1; possible D gene TRBD1, 6 bases. From germline, CDR1 is KGHSH and CDR2 LQKENI. Trimming removed 3 bases at V and 5 bases at J, with 13 bases between. The CDR3 spans 14 residues. The CDR3 region is CASSPAGASTEAFF. DNA of the CDR3: TGTGCCAGCTCACCCGCAGGGGCGAGTACTGAAGCTTTCTTT.